The 11 T cell receptor beta chains in this list originate from one sample, sequenced in a study of T cell responses to AZD1222 COVID-19 vaccine (dated by TCRdb to the early 2020s). This specimen's time point label, per the study, means: baseline before first vaccination. The library relied on the immunoSEQ multiplex PCR assay. In its TCRdb copy, this immuneACCESS table keeps in-frame sequences only and misses some clones. Where compared with another copy, unresolved V genes explain less than half of these, and the others have no known cause. This sample has about 150,000 clones in its table, and 75% to 95% of those were observed once. Together, the top ten hold more than 1.4% of the sample. The input for sequencing was peripheral blood, taken on day 0 of AZD1222 vaccination. These receptors came from an adult in good health.

This chain links TRBV25-1 with TRBJ1-6; the match to TRBD1 covers 7 bases. This CDR3 region has 16 residues. V lost 3 bases, J lost 7 bases, and 9 bases stayed unmatched. Germline V gene sequence: CDR1 MGHDK, CDR2 SYGVNS. CDR3 loop: CASSDLGQGGNSPLHF. CDR3 sequence (DNA): TGTGCCAGCAGTGATTTAGGGCAGGGGGGAAATTCACCCCTCCACTTT. Based on the CDR3 plus reference TRBV25-1 and TRBJ1-6, the full variable domain is EADIYQTPRYLVIGTGKKITLECSQTMGHDKMYWYQQDPGMELHLIHYSYGVNSTEKGDLSSESTVSRIRTEHFPLTLESARPSHTSQYLCASSDLGQGGNSPLHFGNGTRLTVT.

The gene calls are TRBV2 and TRBJ2-1; 7 positions match TRBD2. The V gene's germline CDR1 is SNHLY and CDR2 FYNNEI. The V gene end was trimmed by 4 bases and the J gene end by 2 bases; junction bases not matched to a gene: 2. The CDR3 runs to 14 residues. The CDR3 reads CASSAGLPYNEQFF. For the CDR3, the DNA is TGTGCCAGCAGTGCGGGACTACCCTACAATGAGCAGTTCTTC.

CDR3 in amino acids: CASSLRQGDSPLHF. CDR3 nucleotide sequence: TGTGCCAGCAGTCTTAGACAGGGCGATTCACCCCTCCACTTT. The gene calls are TRBV3-1 (or the pseudogene TRBV3-2) and TRBJ1-6; 7 nucleotides match TRBD1. CDR3 length: 14 amino acids. The V gene end was trimmed by 6 bases and the J gene end by 8 bases; junction bases not matched to a gene: 7. CDR1 is LGHDT, CDR2 YNNKEL, per germline (reference sequence).

This rearrangement joins TRBV2 to TRBJ2-7, with 9 positions matching TRBD1. Per germline, CDR1 SNHLY and CDR2 FYNNEI. The V and J ends lost 6 bases and 3 bases, in that order; junction bases with no gene match: 9. This CDR3 contains 15 residues. CDR3 sequence (DNA): TGTGCCAGCAGACAGGGGGCTAGCGGTCTCTACGAGCAGTACTTC. It specifies CASRQGASGLYEQYF.

The chain links TRBV7-9 to TRBJ1-1, with D unclear. The CDR3 runs to 14 residues. CDR1 is SEHNR and CDR2 is FQNEAQ in the germline V gene (reference sequence). Trimming removed 4 bases at V and 1 base at J, with 10 bases between. The CDR3 reads CASSSGGPNTEAFF. CDR3 sequence (DNA): TGTGCCAGCAGCTCCGGAGGACCGAACACTGAAGCTTTCTTT.

The chain is built from TRBV6-5 and TRBJ2-2; D gene unclear. The CDR3 has 12 residues. Trimming pared 11 bases from V and 4 bases from J, leaving 11 bases between. The germline V gene encodes CDR1 MNHEY and CDR2 SVGAGI. CDR3 in amino acids: CAARDPTGELFF. CDR3 bases: TGTGCCGCCAGAGACCCCACCGGGGAGCTGTTTTTT.

This sequence joins TRBV7-2 and TRBJ2-1; 13 bases align to TRBD2. V shed 5 bases and J 6 bases; nucleotides not matched to a gene: 4. The CDR3 totals 15 residues. Germline V gives CDR1 SGHTA, CDR2 FQGNSA. The CDR3 reads CASSPGLAGVNEQFF. The CDR3 region has the DNA TGTGCCAGCAGCCCCGGACTAGCGGGGGTCAATGAGCAGTTCTTC.

CDR3 DNA: TGTGCCAGCAGCCAAGGGACAGGGAGGGACTATGGCTACACCTTC. Amino acid sequence: CASSQGTGRDYGYTF. The V call is TRBV3-1 (or the pseudogene TRBV3-2), the J call TRBJ1-2, with 8 bases identical to TRBD1. J was trimmed by 3 bases and V by 1 base; bases with no gene match: 4. This CDR3 has 15 amino acids. In germline, CDR1 is LGHDT, CDR2 YNNKEL (reference sequence).

The chain joins TRBV2 to TRBJ1-5, with D hard to call. The V end was cut by 6 bases, the J end by 8 bases, with 14 bases between. The CDR3 is made up of 13 amino acids. Germline loops: CDR1 SNHLY, CDR2 FYNNEI. The CDR3, as DNA: TGTGCCAGCAGGTTCCTTAAGAGCGAGCCCCAGCATTTT. This encodes CASRFLKSEPQHF.

The count of this clone is one. The CDR3 coding sequence is TGTGCCATCAGTTTGTCAGGGGATAATTCACCCCTCCACTTT. Amino acids: CAISLSGDNSPLHF. The chain has TRBV10-3 and TRBJ1-6; perhaps TRBD1 as D (6 bases). Germline lookup yields CDR1 ENHRY and CDR2 SYGVKD. This CDR3 is 14 amino acids long. Trimming removed 5 bases from V and 5 bases from J, with 10 bases in between.

The chain carries TRBV12-5 and TRBJ1-6; 8 bases map to TRBD1. After removal of 10 bases from V and 8 bases from J, the junction contained 10 bases not matched to a gene. CDR1 is LGHNT and CDR2 is FRNRAP in the germline V gene. CDR3 length equals 14 residues. Here the CDR3 reads CATSSTGGDSPLHF. In DNA, the CDR3 is TGTGCTACCTCCTCCACAGGGGGAGATTCACCCCTCCACTTT.